This T cell receptor beta chain originates from a study of blood T cell repertoires in COVID-19. Study context: Researchers got acute and convalescent COVID-19 samples from the United States, Italy and Spain. In each case, the material was cDNA or gDNA derived from T cells, B-cell-depleted T cells, or PBMCs.

Authors' analysis steps: Estimation of nucleated cell counts was performed using reference gene primer amplification. Sequencing used immunoSEQ multiplex PCR; TCRdb keeps in-frame clones, though not all of them. From that table come the V and J calls and clone size; the DNA was used to work out D and trimming. The sample holds about 200,000 clones; approximately 81% are singletons and the top ten take around 5.2%. This clone occurred a few times. The clonotype originates from a woman older than 75 with acute or convalescent COVID-19. Specimen: peripheral blood.

Here the CDR3 reads CASSIEGGSPLHF. The CDR3 region has the DNA TGTGCCAGTAGTATTGAGGGAGGGTCACCCCTCCACTTT. The rearrangement links TRBV19 to TRBJ1-6; D is unclear. The CDR3 is 13 residues long. V lost 3 bases and J lost 10, with 10 bases in between. Germline V gene data show CDR1 as LNHDA and CDR2 as SQIVND (reference sequence).